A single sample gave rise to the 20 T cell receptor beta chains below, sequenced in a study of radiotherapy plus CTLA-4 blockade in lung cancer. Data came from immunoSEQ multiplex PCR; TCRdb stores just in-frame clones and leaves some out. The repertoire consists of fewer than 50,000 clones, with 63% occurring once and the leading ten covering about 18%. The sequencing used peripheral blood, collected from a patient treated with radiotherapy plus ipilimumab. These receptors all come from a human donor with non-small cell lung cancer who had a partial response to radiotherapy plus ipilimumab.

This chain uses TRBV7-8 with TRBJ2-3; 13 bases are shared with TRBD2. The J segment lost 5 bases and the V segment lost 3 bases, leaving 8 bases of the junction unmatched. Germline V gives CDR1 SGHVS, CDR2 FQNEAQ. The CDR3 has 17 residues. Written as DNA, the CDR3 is TGTGCCAGCAGCTTCCCGACTAGCGGGAGGAGTGAAGATACGCAGTATTTT. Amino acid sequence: CASSFPTSGRSEDTQYF. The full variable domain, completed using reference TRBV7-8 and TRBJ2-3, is GAGVSQSPRYKVAKRGQDVALRCDPISGHVSLFWYQQALGQGPEFLTYFQNEAQLDKSGLPSDRFFAERPEGSVSTLKIQRTQQEDSAVYLCASSFPTSGRSEDTQYFGPGTRLTVL.

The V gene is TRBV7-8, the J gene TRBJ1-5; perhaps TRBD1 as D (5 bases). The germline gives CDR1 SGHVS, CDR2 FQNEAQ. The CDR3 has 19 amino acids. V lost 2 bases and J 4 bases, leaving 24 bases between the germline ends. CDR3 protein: CASSLKQQVRVAANQPQHF. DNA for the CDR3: TGTGCCAGCAGCTTAAAACAACAGGTCCGTGTTGCCGCGAATCAGCCCCAGCATTTT.

CDR3 DNA sequence: TGTGCCAGCAGGGCCACAGGGTTCGGAAACACCATATATTTT. This sequence encodes CASRATGFGNTIYF. V and J are TRBV6-5 and TRBJ1-3; D possibly corresponds to TRBD1 (6 bases). This CDR3 has 14 amino acids. Germline V lookup: CDR1 MNHEY, CDR2 SVGAGI. The V end was cut by 6 bases, the J end by 4 bases, with 13 bases between.

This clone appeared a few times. CDR3 coding DNA: TGTGCCAGCAGCTTAGTGAACACTGAAGCTTTCTTT. Its translation is CASSLVNTEAFF. The chain recombines TRBV4-2 with TRBJ1-1; D gene ambiguous. V lost 5 bases to trimming and J lost 0 bases, with 4 bases between them. The length of the CDR3 is 12 residues. Germline-derived CDR1 and CDR2 are LGHNA and YNFKEQ.

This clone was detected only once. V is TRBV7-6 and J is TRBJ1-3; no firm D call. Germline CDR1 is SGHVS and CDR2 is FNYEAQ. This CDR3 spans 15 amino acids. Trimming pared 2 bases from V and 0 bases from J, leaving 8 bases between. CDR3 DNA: TGTGCCAGCAGCTTATCCCGGTCCTCTGGAAACACCATATATTTT. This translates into CASSLSRSSGNTIYF. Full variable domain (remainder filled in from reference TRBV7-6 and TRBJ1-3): GAGVSQSPRYKVTKRGQDVALRCDPISGHVSLYWYRQALGQGPEFLTYFNYEAQQDKSGLPNDRFSAERPEGSISTLTIQRTEQRDSAMYRCASSLSRSSGNTIYFGEGSWLTVV.

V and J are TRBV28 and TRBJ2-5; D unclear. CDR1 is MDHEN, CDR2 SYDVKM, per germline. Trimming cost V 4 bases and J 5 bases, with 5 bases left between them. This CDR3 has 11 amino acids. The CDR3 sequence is CASSSPETQYF. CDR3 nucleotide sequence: TGTGCCAGCAGTTCCCCGGAGACCCAGTACTTC.

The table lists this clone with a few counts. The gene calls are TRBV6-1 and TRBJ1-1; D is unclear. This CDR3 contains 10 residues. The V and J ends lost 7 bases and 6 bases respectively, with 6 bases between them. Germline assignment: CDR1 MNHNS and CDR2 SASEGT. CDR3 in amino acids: CASNSAEAFF. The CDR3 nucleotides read TGTGCCAGCAATTCGGCTGAAGCTTTCTTT.

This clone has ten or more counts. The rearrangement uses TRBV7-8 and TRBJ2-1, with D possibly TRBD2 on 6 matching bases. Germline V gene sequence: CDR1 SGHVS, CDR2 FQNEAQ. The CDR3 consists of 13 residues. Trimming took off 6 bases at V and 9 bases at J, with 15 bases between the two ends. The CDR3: CASRETSSSEQFF. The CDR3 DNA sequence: TGTGCCAGCAGAGAAACTAGCTCCAGTGAGCAGTTCTTC.

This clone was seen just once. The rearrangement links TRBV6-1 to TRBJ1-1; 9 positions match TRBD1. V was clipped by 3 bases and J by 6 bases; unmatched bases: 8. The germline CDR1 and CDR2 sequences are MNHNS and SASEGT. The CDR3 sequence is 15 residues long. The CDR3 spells CASSDSYRGLAEAFF. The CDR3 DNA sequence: TGTGCCAGCAGTGACTCTTACAGGGGGCTAGCTGAAGCTTTCTTT.

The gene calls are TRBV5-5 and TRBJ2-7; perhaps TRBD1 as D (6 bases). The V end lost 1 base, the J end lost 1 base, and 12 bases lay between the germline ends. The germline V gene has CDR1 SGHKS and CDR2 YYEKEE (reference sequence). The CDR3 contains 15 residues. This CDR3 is CASSLRFGTSYEQYF. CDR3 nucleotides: TGTGCCAGCAGCTTGAGGTTCGGGACATCCTACGAGCAGTACTTC.

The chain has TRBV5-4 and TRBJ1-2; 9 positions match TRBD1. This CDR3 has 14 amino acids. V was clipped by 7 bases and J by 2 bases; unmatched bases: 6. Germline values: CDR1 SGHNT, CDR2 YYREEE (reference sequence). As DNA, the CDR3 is TGTGCCAGCCGTCCCGGGACAGGGAACTATGGCTACACCTTC. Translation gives CASRPGTGNYGYTF.

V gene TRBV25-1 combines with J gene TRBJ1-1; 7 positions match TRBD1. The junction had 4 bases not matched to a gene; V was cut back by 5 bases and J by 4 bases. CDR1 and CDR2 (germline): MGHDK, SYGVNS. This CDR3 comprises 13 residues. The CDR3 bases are TGTGCCAGCAGTCGGAAGGGGGCCACTGAAGCTTTCTTT. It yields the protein CASSRKGATEAFF.

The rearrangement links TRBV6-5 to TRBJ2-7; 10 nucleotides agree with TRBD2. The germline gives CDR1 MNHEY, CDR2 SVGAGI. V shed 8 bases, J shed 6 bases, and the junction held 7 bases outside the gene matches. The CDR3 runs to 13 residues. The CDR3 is CASRQSGRAEQYF. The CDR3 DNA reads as TGTGCCAGCCGCCAGAGCGGGAGGGCCGAGCAGTACTTC.

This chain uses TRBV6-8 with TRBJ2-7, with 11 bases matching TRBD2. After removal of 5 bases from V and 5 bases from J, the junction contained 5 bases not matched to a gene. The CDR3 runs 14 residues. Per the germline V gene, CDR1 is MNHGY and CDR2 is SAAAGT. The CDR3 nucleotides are TGTGCCAGCAGTCGTAGCGGGAGGGGAAACGAGCAGTACTTC. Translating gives CASSRSGRGNEQYF.

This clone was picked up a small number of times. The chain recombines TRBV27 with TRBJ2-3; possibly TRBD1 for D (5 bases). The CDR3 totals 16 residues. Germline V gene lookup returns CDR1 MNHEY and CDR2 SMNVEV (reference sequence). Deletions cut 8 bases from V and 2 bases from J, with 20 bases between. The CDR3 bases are TGTGCCAGCCGACGAGCAAGGGGAAGGGTCACAGATACGCAGTATTTT. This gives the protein CASRRARGRVTDTQYF.

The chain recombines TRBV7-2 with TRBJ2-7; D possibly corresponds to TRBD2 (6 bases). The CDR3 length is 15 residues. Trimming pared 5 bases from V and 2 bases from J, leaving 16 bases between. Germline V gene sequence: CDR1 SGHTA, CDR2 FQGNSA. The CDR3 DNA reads TGTGCCAGCAGCCCTAGAGGAGGGGCGACCTACGAGCAGTACTTC. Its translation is CASSPRGGATYEQYF.

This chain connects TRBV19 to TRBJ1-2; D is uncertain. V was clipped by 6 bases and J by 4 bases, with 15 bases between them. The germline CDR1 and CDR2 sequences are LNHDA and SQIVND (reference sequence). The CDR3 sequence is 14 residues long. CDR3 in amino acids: CASRLQASSYGYTF. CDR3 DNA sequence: TGTGCCAGTAGGCTGCAGGCAAGTTCCTATGGCTACACCTTC.

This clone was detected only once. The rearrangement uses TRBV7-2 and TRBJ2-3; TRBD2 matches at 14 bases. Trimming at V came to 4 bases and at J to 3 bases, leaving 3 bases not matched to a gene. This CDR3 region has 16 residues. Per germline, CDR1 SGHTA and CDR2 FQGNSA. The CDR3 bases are TGTGCCAGCAGCTCCCGGACTAGCGGGAGGACAGATACGCAGTATTTT. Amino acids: CASSSRTSGRTDTQYF.

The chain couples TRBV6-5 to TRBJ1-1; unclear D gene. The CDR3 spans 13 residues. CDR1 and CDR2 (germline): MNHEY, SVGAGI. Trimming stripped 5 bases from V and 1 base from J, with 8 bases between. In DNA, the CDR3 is TGTGCCAGCAGTAAATATTGGAACACTGAAGCTTTCTTT. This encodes CASSKYWNTEAFF.

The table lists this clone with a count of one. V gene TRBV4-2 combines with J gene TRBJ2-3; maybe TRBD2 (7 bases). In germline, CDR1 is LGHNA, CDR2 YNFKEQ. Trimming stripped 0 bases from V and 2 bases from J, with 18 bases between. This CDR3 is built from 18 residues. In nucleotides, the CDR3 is TGTGCCAGCAGCCAAGAGGAAATAGGGGAGGGACACACAGATACGCAGTATTTT. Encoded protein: CASSQEEIGEGHTDTQYF.